The clone carrying this TCR beta chain came up once. What it binds is not known. The germline V gene encodes CDR1 GTSNPN and CDR2 SVGIG (reference sequence). This CDR3 region has 11 residues. Trimming left V 2 bases short and J 0 bases short, with 1 base between. The authors sequenced TCR beta from blood CD8+ and CD4+ T cells. Relapsing-remitting disease, either stable or active, was present in the treatment-naive patients who were the multiple sclerosis controls. The sample is drawn from a study of CD8 T cells in Susac syndrome. Study-wide points: As the study acknowledged, the number of individuals in its TCR sequencing and HLA analysis was relatively small.

cDNA came from around 0.5 to 1 ug RNA primed by random hexamers. The CDR3 of TCR beta was amplified by immunoSEQ multiplex PCR across 54 Vbeta and 13 Jbeta. One entry per CDR3 protein results from TCRdb running MiXCR on the immunoSEQ multiplex PCR reads. The table has more than 90,000 distinct CDR3 sequences, about 92% seen once. The chain combines TRBV30 with TRBJ1-1; no clear D gene. The sequence was collected from a human donor with multiple sclerosis. Sequencing was carried out using CD4+ T cells from PBMCs. The CDR3 is CAWSLNTEAFF. The CDR3 DNA reads TGTGCCTGGAGTTTGAACACTGAAGCTTTCTTT.